The sequence of this T cell receptor beta chain was determined in a study of regulatory T cells in long-lasting Graves disease. This clonotype was detected many times. Arm-PCR with iRepertoire HTBI primers amplified the CDR3 regions for these TCR beta libraries. TCRdb called the multiplex PCR reads again in MiXCR, with one record for every CDR3 protein. Counted here are 350,000 to 500,000 distinct CDR3 sequences, 14% occurring once; the ten biggest clones make up roughly a sixth. Stated time point: newly diagnosed GD, antithyroid drugs for less than 3 months. Researchers made the TCR library from RNA that was extracted from PBMCs. These data also formed part of another study, on T cells in Graves' hyperthyroidism and ophthalmopathy. That study adds: When ophthalmopathy did not progress within 18 months, Graves' hyperthyroidism was considered stable.

Source: peripheral blood mononuclear cells (PBMCs), taken at new diagnosis, from a patient treated with antithyroid drugs. The receptor's source is a woman aged 45-59 years with Graves disease.

The CDR3 region has the DNA TGTGCCAGCAGCCGCATCGAGGGGGGCCCCTACAATGAGCAGTTCTTC. Protein sequence: CASSRIEGGPYNEQFF. V usage is TRBV14 and J usage is TRBJ2-1; tentatively, D is TRBD1 or TRBD2 (6 bases each). Germline CDR1 is SGHDN and CDR2 is FVKESK. Trimming shortened V by 4 bases and J by 2 bases, and 15 bases separated the two germline ends. CDR3 length: 16 amino acids.